A selection of T cell receptor beta chains follows, all from one sample in a study of beta chain features in type 1 diabetes. Only in-frame clones appear in the TCRdb table, and some are missing; sequencing was by immunoSEQ multiplex PCR. The table lists fewer than 350,000 clones, around a fifth of them singletons. Sample: naive CD4+ T cells from blood. These receptor sequences come from a young woman in good health. The CDR3 runs from the conserved cysteine through the conserved F or W. A D gene is named only where the DNA matches it firmly. The size field is filled for only some rows; it gives once, few, many or a size class.

abundance: .
d_gene: .
j_gene: TRBJ1-4
v_gene: TRBV5-4
CDR3nt: TGTGCCAGCAGCCGCCCGGGGGAAGGGGAAAAACTGTTTTTT
CDR3aa: CASSRPGEGEKLFF

abundance: few
d_gene: TRBD1
j_gene: TRBJ2-2
v_gene: TRBV18
CDR3nt: TGTGCCAGCTCACCGGGACAGGGGAGAACCGGGGAGCTGTTTTTT
CDR3aa: CASSPGQGRTGELFF

abundance: .
d_gene: .
j_gene: TRBJ1-1
v_gene: TRBV20-1
CDR3nt: TGCAGTGTCGTGAGGGGGGGGTGGGCTTTCTTT
CDR3aa: CSVVRGGWAFF

abundance: .
d_gene: .
j_gene: TRBJ2-1
v_gene: TRBV9
CDR3nt: TGTGCCAGCAGCTCGCGGGAAGGCTCCTACAATGAGCAGTTCTTC
CDR3aa: CASSSREGSYNEQFF

abundance: few
d_gene: TRBD2
j_gene: TRBJ2-5
v_gene: TRBV7-2
CDR3nt: TGTGCCAGCAGCCAAACCGGGACTAGGGGAGAGACCCAGTACTTC
CDR3aa: CASSQTGTRGETQYF

abundance: .
d_gene: .
j_gene: TRBJ2-5
v_gene: TRBV9
CDR3nt: TGTGCCAGCAGCGTAGCGGGCGGGTTGCGAGAGACCCAGTACTTC
CDR3aa: CASSVAGGLRETQYF

abundance: .
d_gene: .
j_gene: TRBJ2-5
v_gene: TRBV5-4
CDR3nt: TGTGCCAGCAGCTTGGAGACTAGTGGAGAGACCCAGTACTTC
CDR3aa: CASSLETSGETQYF

abundance: .
d_gene: TRBD1
j_gene: TRBJ1-1
v_gene: TRBV11-2
CDR3nt: TGTGCCAGCAGCTTAGCGGCTACAGGGGGCGTGAGCACTGAAGCTTTCTTT
CDR3aa: CASSLAATGGVSTEAFF

abundance: few
d_gene: TRBD1
j_gene: TRBJ1-5
v_gene: TRBV4-1
CDR3nt: TGCGCCAGCAGCCAAGCCCCGACAGGGGGCTATCAGCCCCAGCATTTT
CDR3aa: CASSQAPTGGYQPQHF

abundance: .
d_gene: TRBD1
j_gene: TRBJ2-7
v_gene: TRBV5-8
CDR3nt: TGTGCCAGCAGCTTGTTGGGGACAGGGATCGGGTACGAGCAGTACTTC
CDR3aa: CASSLLGTGIGYEQYF

abundance: .
d_gene: TRBD1
j_gene: TRBJ2-3
v_gene: TRBV5-1
CDR3nt: TGCGCCAGCAGCGGTTTCCGGGACAGCGGCACAGATACGCAGTATTTT
CDR3aa: CASSGFRDSGTDTQYF

abundance: .
d_gene: .
j_gene: TRBJ2-1
v_gene: TRBV10-3
CDR3nt: TGTGCCACAGACAGCCAGAATGAGCAGTTCTTC
CDR3aa: CATDSQNEQFF

abundance: .
d_gene: TRBD1
j_gene: TRBJ1-2
v_gene: TRBV9
CDR3nt: TGTGCCAGCAGGGGACAGGAAGTTAGAGGCTACACCTTC
CDR3aa: CASRGQEVRGYTF

abundance: .
d_gene: .
j_gene: TRBJ1-1
v_gene: TRBV5-1
CDR3nt: TGCGCCAGCAGCCCACAAGAGGCGCTCGGAACTGAAGCTTTCTTT
CDR3aa: CASSPQEALGTEAFF

abundance: .
d_gene: .
j_gene: TRBJ2-2
v_gene: TRBV30
CDR3nt: TGTGCCTGGAGTGTAGGGGCCGGGGAGCTGTTTTTT
CDR3aa: CAWSVGAGELFF

abundance: .
d_gene: .
j_gene: TRBJ1-3
v_gene: TRBV7-2
CDR3nt: TGTGCCAGCAGCTTTTTGCAGGGACTCTCTGGAAACACCATATATTTT
CDR3aa: CASSFLQGLSGNTIYF

abundance: few
d_gene: .
j_gene: TRBJ2-7
v_gene: TRBV7-6
CDR3nt: TGTGCCAGCAGCAACAGACAGAGGAACTCCTACGAGCAGTACTTC
CDR3aa: CASSNRQRNSYEQYF

abundance: few
d_gene: .
j_gene: TRBJ2-7
v_gene: TRBV11-1
CDR3nt: TGTGCCAGCAGCTCCGACAGGACCTCCTACGAGCAGTACTTC
CDR3aa: CASSSDRTSYEQYF

abundance: few
d_gene: .
j_gene: TRBJ2-1
v_gene: TRBV4-1
CDR3nt: TGCGCCAGCAGCCAAGGAGGGCTCAGTGGGCAGTTCTTC
CDR3aa: CASSQGGLSGQFF

abundance: few
d_gene: .
j_gene: TRBJ2-5
v_gene: TRBV25-1
CDR3nt: TGTGCCAGCAGCGCCGACAGGTATTACGGAGAGACCCAGTACTTC
CDR3aa: CASSADRYYGETQYF

abundance: few
d_gene: .
j_gene: TRBJ2-5
v_gene: TRBV6-1
CDR3nt: TGTGCCAGCAGTGAACCCAGGGCCGAGACCCAGTACTTC
CDR3aa: CASSEPRAETQYF

abundance: .
d_gene: .
j_gene: TRBJ2-2
v_gene: TRBV11-3
CDR3nt: TGTGCCAGCAGCTTAGGCGGGACCGGGGAGCTGTTTTTT
CDR3aa: CASSLGGTGELFF

abundance: .
d_gene: TRBD2
j_gene: TRBJ2-7
v_gene: TRBV4-1
CDR3nt: TGCGCCAGCAGCCAACCTATAGCGGGACGCTACGAGCAGTACTTC
CDR3aa: CASSQPIAGRYEQYF

abundance: few
d_gene: .
j_gene: TRBJ2-7
v_gene: TRBV13
CDR3nt: TGTGCCAGCAGCCAGCCCCCGCGGGGTGGGGAGCAGTACTTC
CDR3aa: CASSQPPRGGEQYF

abundance: .
d_gene: TRBD1
j_gene: TRBJ2-7
v_gene: TRBV15
CDR3nt: TGTGCCACCAGCATAAACAGGGGGAGTTACGAGCAGTACTTC
CDR3aa: CATSINRGSYEQYF

abundance: .
d_gene: TRBD1
j_gene: TRBJ2-6
v_gene: TRBV6-5
CDR3nt: TGTGCCAGCAGCCCAGGGACAGCTGGGGCCAACGTCCTGACTTTC
CDR3aa: CASSPGTAGANVLTF

abundance: .
d_gene: .
j_gene: TRBJ1-1
v_gene: TRBV30
CDR3nt: TGTGCCTGGGCCCGCCAGGGGAACACTGAAGCTTTCTTT
CDR3aa: CAWARQGNTEAFF

abundance: .
d_gene: .
j_gene: TRBJ2-7
v_gene: TRBV27
CDR3nt: TGTGCCAGCAATCGGGCAGGGCAAAGCCACGAGCAGTACTTC
CDR3aa: CASNRAGQSHEQYF

abundance: few
d_gene: .
j_gene: TRBJ2-1
v_gene: TRBV5-1
CDR3nt: TGCGCCAGCAGCTTGGGAGGGTTAGCGGATTCCTCCTACAATGAGCAGTTCTTC
CDR3aa: CASSLGGLADSSYNEQFF

abundance: few
d_gene: TRBD1
j_gene: TRBJ1-2
v_gene: TRBV30
CDR3nt: TGTGCCTGGACCAGGGACAGCGGCCTTTATGGCTACACCTTC
CDR3aa: CAWTRDSGLYGYTF

abundance: few
d_gene: .
j_gene: TRBJ1-4
v_gene: TRBV7-9
CDR3nt: TGTGCCAGCTCAGCCCCCGTCGGCGGGAAAGAAAAACTGTTTTTT
CDR3aa: CASSAPVGGKEKLFF

abundance: .
d_gene: .
j_gene: TRBJ2-7
v_gene: TRBV5-1
CDR3nt: TGCGCCAGCAGCTTGGACAGGGCGGGCGAGCAGTACTTC
CDR3aa: CASSLDRAGEQYF

abundance: few
d_gene: TRBD1
j_gene: TRBJ1-1
v_gene: TRBV29-1
CDR3nt: TGCAGCGGCGGAACCCGACAGGGTACCACTGAAGCTTTCTTT
CDR3aa: CSGGTRQGTTEAFF

abundance: .
d_gene: TRBD1
j_gene: TRBJ1-4
v_gene: TRBV6-5
CDR3nt: TGTGCCAGCACCACAGGGGGGTCTAATGAAAAACTGTTTTTT
CDR3aa: CASTTGGSNEKLFF

abundance: .
d_gene: .
j_gene: TRBJ2-5
v_gene: TRBV7-9
CDR3nt: TGTGCCAGCAGCTTCGCTCCGAGCGCCACAGGGAAGACCCAGTACTTC
CDR3aa: CASSFAPSATGKTQYF

abundance: .
d_gene: TRBD2
j_gene: TRBJ2-1
v_gene: TRBV9
CDR3nt: TGTGCCAGCAGCGAGGGACTAGCGCCGCTAAATGAGCAGTTCTTC
CDR3aa: CASSEGLAPLNEQFF

abundance: .
d_gene: .
j_gene: TRBJ1-1
v_gene: TRBV2
CDR3nt: TGTGCCAGCAGCCCCGAGGAGGGGAACACTGAAGCTTTCTTT
CDR3aa: CASSPEEGNTEAFF

abundance: few
d_gene: .
j_gene: TRBJ1-5
v_gene: TRBV18
CDR3nt: TGTGCCAGCTCACCAAACCCCTATGGTGGTCAGCCCCAGCATTTT
CDR3aa: CASSPNPYGGQPQHF

abundance: .
d_gene: .
j_gene: TRBJ1-2
v_gene: TRBV5-1
CDR3nt: TGCGCCAGCAGGGCGACAGCTAACTATGGCTACACCTTC
CDR3aa: CASRATANYGYTF

abundance: .
d_gene: TRBD2
j_gene: TRBJ2-3
v_gene: TRBV5-6
CDR3nt: TGTGCCAGCAGCTTGGCTAGCGGGGGCTCGAATACGCAGTATTTT
CDR3aa: CASSLASGGSNTQYF

abundance: few
d_gene: .
j_gene: TRBJ2-5
v_gene: TRBV5-1
CDR3nt: TGCGCCAGCAGCTTGGTTGTCAGGGGACAAGAGACCCAGTACTTC
CDR3aa: CASSLVVRGQETQYF

abundance: few
d_gene: TRBD1
j_gene: TRBJ2-1
v_gene: TRBV29-1
CDR3nt: TGCAGCGTTGAAGGGCCCCAGACAGGGGGCTATAATGAGCAGTTCTTC
CDR3aa: CSVEGPQTGGYNEQFF

abundance: .
d_gene: .
j_gene: TRBJ1-2
v_gene: TRBV2
CDR3nt: TGTGCCAGCAGTGTCGCAGGTGTCGACTATGGCTACACCTTC
CDR3aa: CASSVAGVDYGYTF